What follows are 2 T cell receptor beta chains derived from one specimen sequenced in a study of blood T cell repertoires in COVID-19. Assay: immunoSEQ multiplex PCR; the TCRdb copy retains only in-frame clones and omits some. The sample holds over 110,000 clones, roughly four fifths seen once. The sample consisted of peripheral blood. Source of these receptors: an elderly man with acute or convalescent COVID-19.

V gene TRBV5-1 combines with J gene TRBJ2-3, with 13 bases that match TRBD2. Germline lookup yields CDR1 SGHRS and CDR2 YFSETQ. V gave up 7 bases and J gave up 0 bases; unmatched junction bases: 8. The CDR3 loop spans 17 amino acids. The CDR3 DNA reads TGCGCCAGCTCACTAGCGGGGGGGCCGGGAAGCACAGATACGCAGTATTTT. Protein sequence: CASSLAGGPGSTDTQYF.

V usage is TRBV19 and J usage is TRBJ2-4, with 9 nucleotides matching TRBD1. From germline, CDR1 is LNHDA and CDR2 SQIVND (reference sequence). J gave up 5 bases and V 3 bases, and 8 bases lay outside the gene matches. This CDR3 region has 16 residues. CDR3 sequence: CASSIWLGQGENIQYF. CDR3 in DNA: TGTGCCAGTAGTATTTGGTTGGGACAGGGAGAAAACATTCAGTACTTC.